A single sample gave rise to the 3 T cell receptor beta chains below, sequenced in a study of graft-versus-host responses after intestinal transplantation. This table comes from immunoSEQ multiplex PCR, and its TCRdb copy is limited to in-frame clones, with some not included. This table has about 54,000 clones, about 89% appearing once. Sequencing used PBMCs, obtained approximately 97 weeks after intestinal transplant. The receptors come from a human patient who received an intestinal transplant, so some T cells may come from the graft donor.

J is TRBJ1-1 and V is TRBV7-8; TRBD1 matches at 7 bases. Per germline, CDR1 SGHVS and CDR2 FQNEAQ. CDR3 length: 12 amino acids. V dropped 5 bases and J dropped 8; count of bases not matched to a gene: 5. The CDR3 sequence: CASSTQTGEAFF. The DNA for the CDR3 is TGTGCCAGCAGCACCCAGACAGGGGAAGCTTTCTTT.

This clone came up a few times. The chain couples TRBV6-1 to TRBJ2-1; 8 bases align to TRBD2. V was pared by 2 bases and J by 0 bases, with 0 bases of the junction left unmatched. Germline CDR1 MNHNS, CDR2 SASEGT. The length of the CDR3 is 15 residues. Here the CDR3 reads CASSELAGSYNEQFF. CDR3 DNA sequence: TGTGCCAGCAGTGAACTAGCGGGCTCCTACAATGAGCAGTTCTTC.

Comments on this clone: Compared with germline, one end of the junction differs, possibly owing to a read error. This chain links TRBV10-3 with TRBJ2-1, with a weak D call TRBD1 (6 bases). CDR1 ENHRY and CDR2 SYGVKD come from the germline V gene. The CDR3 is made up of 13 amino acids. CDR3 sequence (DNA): TGTGCCATCAGAGGACAGCCAGGGAATGTGCAGTTCTTC. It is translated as CAIRGQPGNVQFF.